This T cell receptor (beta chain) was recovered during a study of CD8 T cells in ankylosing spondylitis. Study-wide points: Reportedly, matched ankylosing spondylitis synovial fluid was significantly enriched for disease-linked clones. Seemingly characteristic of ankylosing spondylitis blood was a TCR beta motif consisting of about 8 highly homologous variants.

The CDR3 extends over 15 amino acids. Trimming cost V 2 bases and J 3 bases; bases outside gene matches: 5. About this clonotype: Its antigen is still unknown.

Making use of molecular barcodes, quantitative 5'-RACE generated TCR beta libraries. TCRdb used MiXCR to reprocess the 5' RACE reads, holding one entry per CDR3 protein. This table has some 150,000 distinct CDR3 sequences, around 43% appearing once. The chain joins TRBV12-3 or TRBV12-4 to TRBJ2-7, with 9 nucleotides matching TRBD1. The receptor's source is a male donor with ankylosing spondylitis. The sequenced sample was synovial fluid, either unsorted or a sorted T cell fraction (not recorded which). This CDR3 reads CASSLPGQGIYEQYF. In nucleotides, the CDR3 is TGTGCCAGCAGTTTACCGGGACAGGGCATCTACGAGCAGTACTTC.